The rows below give T cell receptor beta chains drawn from one sample of a study of control samples from healthy donors and cancer patients. Produced via immunoSEQ multiplex PCR; TCRdb's table is partial and in-frame only. This table holds more than 120,000 clones, 91% found once. The sequenced sample consisted of blood. The receptors come from a man aged 25 to 45 in good health. The CDR3 runs from the conserved cysteine through the conserved F or W. D genes are given only for firm matches. Size is stated for part of the rows, as once, few or many counts, or as a class when the clone is expanded.

J gene: TRBJ2-1
D gene: TRBD2
V gene: TRBV5-1
clone size: once
CDR3 DNA: TGCGCCAGCAGCTTGTCTCTAGCGGGGGGACTCGATGAGCAGTTCTTC
CDR3 protein: CASSLSLAGGLDEQFF

J gene: TRBJ2-3
D gene: TRBD1
V gene: TRBV3-1/TRBV3-2
clone size: -
CDR3 DNA: TGTGCCAGCAGCCCGACAGGGGACCCTAGCACAGATACGCAGTATTTT
CDR3 protein: CASSPTGDPSTDTQYF

J gene: TRBJ2-3
D gene: -
V gene: TRBV19
clone size: -
CDR3 DNA: TGTGCCAGTAGTGGGAGGGATACGCAGTATTTT
CDR3 protein: CASSGRDTQYF

J gene: TRBJ1-6
D gene: -
V gene: TRBV11-2
clone size: -
CDR3 DNA: TGTGCCAGCAGCTTTAGAATAGTGTCACCCCTCCACTTT
CDR3 protein: CASSFRIVSPLHF

J gene: TRBJ2-3
D gene: TRBD2
V gene: TRBV18
clone size: -
CDR3 DNA: TGTGCCAGCTCACCACGGCGGGGGGGCCTGGGTATCACAGATACGCAGTATTTT
CDR3 protein: CASSPRRGGLGITDTQYF

J gene: TRBJ2-7
D gene: TRBD1
V gene: TRBV28
clone size: -
CDR3 DNA: TGTGCCAGCAGTTTTGGCAGGGGGAGCTCCTACGAGCAGTACTTC
CDR3 protein: CASSFGRGSSYEQYF

J gene: TRBJ1-6
D gene: TRBD1
V gene: TRBV27
clone size: -
CDR3 DNA: TGTGCCAGCAGTCTCGCGGGACAGGGAGTTTCACCCCTCCACTTT
CDR3 protein: CASSLAGQGVSPLHF

J gene: TRBJ1-1
D gene: -
V gene: TRBV7-9
clone size: -
CDR3 DNA: TGTGCCAGCCAAAAAGATACTGAAGCTTTCTTT
CDR3 protein: CASQKDTEAFF

J gene: TRBJ1-6
D gene: TRBD1
V gene: TRBV25-1
clone size: -
CDR3 DNA: TGTGCCCGAAAAACCGGGACAGGAGCCTCACCCCTCCACTTT
CDR3 protein: CARKTGTGASPLHF

J gene: TRBJ1-5
D gene: -
V gene: TRBV18
clone size: -
CDR3 DNA: TGTGCCAGCTCAGACCGGGACACCAATCAGCCCCAGCATTTT
CDR3 protein: CASSDRDTNQPQHF

J gene: TRBJ1-2
D gene: -
V gene: TRBV12-3/TRBV12-4
clone size: -
CDR3 DNA: TGTGCCAGCGTACAGGGAGGCTATGGCTACACCTTC
CDR3 protein: CASVQGGYGYTF

J gene: TRBJ1-1
D gene: -
V gene: TRBV5-4
clone size: -
CDR3 DNA: TGTGCCGGCAGCCTGGAGATTGCGGACACTGAAGCTTTCTTT
CDR3 protein: CAGSLEIADTEAFF

J gene: TRBJ2-7
D gene: -
V gene: TRBV30
clone size: -
CDR3 DNA: TGTGCCTGGAGTCCGGGGATCGGCTACGAGCAGTACTTC
CDR3 protein: CAWSPGIGYEQYF

J gene: TRBJ1-2
D gene: TRBD1
V gene: TRBV27
clone size: -
CDR3 DNA: TGTGCCAGCAGCTACCAGGGGGGCGGCTATGGCTACACCTTC
CDR3 protein: CASSYQGGGYGYTF

J gene: TRBJ2-3
D gene: TRBD2
V gene: TRBV6-5
clone size: -
CDR3 DNA: TGTGCCAGCAGCCGAAGCGGGGGGGCCCCAGATACGCAGTATTTT
CDR3 protein: CASSRSGGAPDTQYF

J gene: TRBJ2-3
D gene: -
V gene: TRBV19
clone size: -
CDR3 DNA: TGTGCCAGTAGTATATCCGGGAGCCACTACAGCACAGATACGCAGTATTTT
CDR3 protein: CASSISGSHYSTDTQYF

J gene: TRBJ2-1
D gene: -
V gene: TRBV24-1
clone size: few
CDR3 DNA: TGTGCCACCAGTGACCCAGGGTCCAATGAGCAGTTCTTC
CDR3 protein: CATSDPGSNEQFF

J gene: TRBJ1-1
D gene: TRBD1
V gene: TRBV28
clone size: once
CDR3 DNA: TGTGCCAGCAGTTTAGGGCAGGGGGCTGAAGCTTTCTTT
CDR3 protein: CASSLGQGAEAFF

J gene: TRBJ1-2
D gene: -
V gene: TRBV5-1
clone size: -
CDR3 DNA: TGCGCCAGCAGCTTCGAGGGTTCTAACTATGGCTACACCTTC
CDR3 protein: CASSFEGSNYGYTF

J gene: TRBJ1-3
D gene: -
V gene: TRBV4-2
clone size: -
CDR3 DNA: TGTGCCAGCAGCCAAGATCCGGGAGTTACTGGAAACACCATATATTTT
CDR3 protein: CASSQDPGVTGNTIYF

J gene: TRBJ1-3
D gene: TRBD1
V gene: TRBV18
clone size: -
CDR3 DNA: TGTGCCAGCTCATCGACCGGGACAGGAGTGGGGAACACCATATATTTT
CDR3 protein: CASSSTGTGVGNTIYF

J gene: TRBJ2-2
D gene: -
V gene: TRBV2
clone size: -
CDR3 DNA: TGTGCCAGCATGGACCCTGTAACCGGGGAGCTGTTTTTT
CDR3 protein: CASMDPVTGELFF

J gene: TRBJ1-1
D gene: TRBD1
V gene: TRBV5-5
clone size: -
CDR3 DNA: TGTGCCAGCAGCTTGAAACTCGTGGACAGGCAAATGAACACTGAAGCTTTCTTT
CDR3 protein: CASSLKLVDRQMNTEAFF

J gene: TRBJ2-3
D gene: -
V gene: TRBV27
clone size: -
CDR3 DNA: TGTGCCAGCAGTCCCCTCGGGACATCCGCGTATACGCAGTATTTT
CDR3 protein: CASSPLGTSAYTQYF

J gene: TRBJ1-1
D gene: -
V gene: TRBV2
clone size: -
CDR3 DNA: TGTGCCAGCAGTGTTGGGGGGAACACTGAAGCTTTCTTT
CDR3 protein: CASSVGGNTEAFF